This TCR beta chain originates from a study of graft-versus-host responses after intestinal transplantation. About the research overall: After anti-thymocyte globulin induction, recipients took tacrolimus and steroids for three to four years.

V lost 6 bases and J 0 bases, leaving 9 bases between the germline ends. Germline CDR1 reads KGHSH; CDR2 reads LQKENI. The CDR3 runs 14 residues. The data were produced by immunoSEQ multiplex PCR, yet TCRdb's version contains in-frame clones alone and is incomplete. This repertoire shows nearly 110,000 clones, about nine tenths found once; its top ten account for less than 0.85%. This clone appeared a few times. The target antigen is unknown. Other nucleotide sequences in the sample specify the same CDR3. This chain uses TRBV18 with TRBJ1-3; D unresolved. The input for sequencing was unstimulated CD4+ T cells sorted from spleen or lymph node cells, taken before transplant. This clonotype was obtained from a human donor who was the organ donor for an intestinal transplant. The CDR3 nucleotides read TGTGCCAGCTCTCCCCAGAGCTCTGGAAACACCATATATTTT. It is translated as CASSPQSSGNTIYF.